The present T cell receptor (beta chain) was sequenced within a study of PD-1 blockade in classical Hodgkin lymphoma (dated by TCRdb to about 2020). Study-level background: Nivolumab dosing was 3 mg/kg intravenously every 2 weeks, continuing until either disease progression or unacceptable toxicity. To define a peripheral blood immune signature of response to PD-1 blockade in classical Hodgkin lymphoma, the study combined TCR beta sequencing with CyTOF.

Trimming leaves V shorter by 5 bases and J shorter by 2 bases, with the junction holding 13 bases beyond the gene matches. The CDR3 contains 16 residues, cysteine and phenylalanine counted. Only the CDR3 portion is preserved as DNA: 48 bases, with reading frame beginning at the first base. CDR1 GTSNPN and CDR2 SVGIG are derived from the germline V gene (reference sequence). This clone was recorded only once. What antigen it recognizes has not been identified. No much larger clone is present one base from it, and per-base qualities are unavailable. Genomic DNA was isolated using the Qiagen DNeasy kit from unsorted PBMCs as well as from negatively selected CD4+ and CD8+ fractions. TCR beta CDR3 regions were amplified by immunoSEQ multiplex PCR using primers annealing to V and J segments. A synthetic immune receptor repertoire was used to minimize amplification bias, and any remaining bias was removed computationally after sequencing. The source study handled its data this way. Custom Python scripts were used to quantify repertoire diversity as the Shannon entropy index. Unsorted, CD4+ and CD8+ repertoires were examined separately, except in combined analyses, for which CD4+ and CD8+ sequences were merged in silico. A clone was considered expanded if an increase in frequency of at least 2-fold after treatment relative to C1D1 was found, and a pseudocount of 0.5 was applied to clones undetected at baseline. Singleton clones were defined as clones with 0 or 1 copy at C1D1, and non-singleton clones were defined as clones with 2 or more copies. Clones expanded in unsorted samples were assigned a CD4+, CD8+ or unknown annotation through matching of protein sequences in sorted samples from the same patient. Diversity changes from C1D1 to C4D1 were tested in paired samples using Wilcoxon tests. The table comes from immuneACCESS by way of TCRdb, which keeps in-frame sequences with V and J called. Part of the clones is missing from these tables; in studies checked, under half for an unresolved V gene and the rest for unknown reasons. The V and J calls and the clone size are those of that table, but D and trimming were determined from the DNA. The sample profile shows some 10,000 clones; about 84% of them were found once. 45% of the sample belongs to the ten largest clones.

The investigation overall reported the following: Baseline TCR diversity was reported as lower in newly diagnosed patients than in healthy donors, and lower still in relapsed/refractory patients. The study was restricted to a single clinical trial cohort, and the causes of repertoire differences, possibly disease activity or prior therapy, were left undefined. Patients starting nivolumab less than 1 year after ASCT had lower diversity and were excluded from later analyses to avoid confounding by immune reconstitution. Baseline diversity similar to that of newly diagnosed patients was observed in trial patients achieving complete response, whereas significantly lower diversity was observed in partial responders and progressors. CD4+ but not CD8+ TCR diversity rose significantly by C4D1 (p=0.0027 vs p=0.16), most apparent in complete responders (p=0.02).

The sample's time point, from its label and the paper: cycle 4 day 1 (C4D1), after less than 7 weeks of nivolumab. All trial patients had relapsed after autologous stem cell transplantation, with cohorts A, B and C differing in prior brentuximab vedotin exposure. A total of under 70 patients with relapsed/refractory classical Hodgkin lymphoma made up the trial cohort, and each patient's best overall response was complete response, partial response or progressive disease. Trial patients were treated with single-agent nivolumab in the multi-cohort phase II CheckMate 205 trial. Best overall response was determined by an independent review committee according to the 2007 International Working Group response criteria. Trial PBMCs were collected immediately before nivolumab initiation (C1D1) and during therapy at cycle 2 day 1 and cycle 4 day 1. Peripheral blood was collected in 8 mL Vacutainer Cell Preparation Tubes, from which PBMCs were isolated by centrifugation and then cryopreserved.

This chain is built from TRBV30 and TRBJ2-3; 7 bases in the middle match TRBD2. The origin of this receptor is a human donor with classical Hodgkin lymphoma. Sequenced material: peripheral blood mononuclear cells (PBMCs), taken before the fourth cycle of nivolumab. The CDR3 protein is CAWSLLGRAVTDTQYF. The DNA sequence reads TGTGCCTGGTCACTTCTGGGGAGGGCCGTCACAGATACGCAGTATTTT.